Detailed here is one TCR beta chain. Antigen specificity is unknown. Germline CDR1 is MNHEY and CDR2 is SMNVEV (reference sequence). Trimming stripped 6 bases from V and 2 bases from J, with 15 bases between. The CDR3 contains 15 residues. This record belongs to a study of T cells in narcolepsy. The data were produced by immunoSEQ multiplex PCR, yet TCRdb's version contains in-frame clones alone and is incomplete. This sample has about 25,000 clones, with roughly 80% found just once. Study-wide results and caveats: Healthy controls reportedly lacked the autoreactive clonotypes serially found in patients' blood. Some memory CD4+ repertoires had no autoreactive clone sequences. Autoreactive HCRT-specific and TRIB2-specific clonotypes were marked in same-patient CSF-versus-blood CD4+ comparisons.

This sequence originates from a human donor with narcolepsy. Sequencing input: CD45RA- memory CD4+ T cells from PBMCs. V usage is TRBV27 and J usage is TRBJ2-3, with D possibly matching TRBD1 (5 bases). CDR3 nucleotide sequence: TGTGCCAGCAGCGTTAGGACATCCTACACAGATACGCAGTATTTT. It codes for CASSVRTSYTDTQYF.